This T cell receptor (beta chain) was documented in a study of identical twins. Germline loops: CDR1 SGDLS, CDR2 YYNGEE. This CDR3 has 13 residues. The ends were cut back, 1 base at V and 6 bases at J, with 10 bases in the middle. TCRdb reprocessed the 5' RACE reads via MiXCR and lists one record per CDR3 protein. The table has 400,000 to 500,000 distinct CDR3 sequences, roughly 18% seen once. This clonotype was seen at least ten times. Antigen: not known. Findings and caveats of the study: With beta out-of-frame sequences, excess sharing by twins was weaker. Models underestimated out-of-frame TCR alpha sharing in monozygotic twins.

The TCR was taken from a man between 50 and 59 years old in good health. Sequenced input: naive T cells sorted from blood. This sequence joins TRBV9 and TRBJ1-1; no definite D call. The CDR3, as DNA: TGTGCCAGCAGCGTATCGAACAGCGCTGAAGCTTTCTTT. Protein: CASSVSNSAEAFF.